These 12 T cell receptor beta chains share one sample of origin, sequenced in a study of cytotoxic CD8 clonotypes in ibrutinib-treated CLL. Sequencing was performed with immunoSEQ multiplex PCR; in TCRdb, only in-frame clones are kept and a portion is missing. The sample comprises 160,000 or so clones, about four fifths of which are singletons, and 2% to 2.5% rests with the top ten. Sequencing was performed on PBMCs, taken after 12 months of ibrutinib treatment. The receptors originated from a human donor with chronic lymphocytic leukemia.

The chain joins TRBV12-5 to TRBJ1-2; D not certain. Trimming cost V 7 bases and J 2 bases, with 8 bases left between them. The CDR3 runs to 12 residues. Germline assignment: CDR1 LGHNT and CDR2 FRNRAP. The CDR3 is CASALDNYGYTF. CDR3 DNA sequence: TGTGCTAGTGCCCTGGACAACTATGGCTACACCTTC.

The chain has TRBV18 and TRBJ1-4; the D is unclear. CDR1 is KGHSH, CDR2 LQKENI, per germline. This CDR3 is built from 12 residues. Trimming pared 3 bases from V and 8 bases from J, leaving 7 bases between. The CDR3 region has the DNA TGTGCCAGCTCACCCAGTCAGGAAAAACTGTTTTTT. The encoded protein is CASSPSQEKLFF. Full variable domain (rest looked up from reference TRBV18 and TRBJ1-4): NAGVMQNPRHLVRRRGQEARLRCSPMKGHSHVYWYRQLPEEGLKFMVYLQKENIIDESGMPKERFSAEFPKEGPSILRIQQVVRGDSAAYFCASSPSQEKLFFGSGTQLSVL.

The genes are TRBV6-1 and TRBJ2-6; D remains ambiguous. There are 15 residues in the CDR3. Germline CDR1 and CDR2: MNHNS and SASEGT. V dropped 3 bases and J dropped 4 bases, with 10 bases sitting between them. This CDR3 is CASSDIATGANVLTF. CDR3 DNA: TGTGCCAGCAGTGACATCGCCACCGGGGCCAACGTCCTGACTTTC.

CDR3 coding DNA: TGTGCCAGCAGTCCCCGAGATGCCTACATGAACACTGAAGCTTTCTTT. Its protein product is CASSPRDAYMNTEAFF. J is TRBJ1-1 and V is TRBV27; no clear D gene. The germline CDR1 and CDR2 sequences are MNHEY and SMNVEV (reference sequence). V was cut by 5 bases and J by 0 bases, with 16 bases left in between. The CDR3 runs to 16 residues.

The V call is TRBV7-2, the J call TRBJ1-1; the match to TRBD1 covers 7 bases. V lost 3 bases and J lost 11; bases outside the gene matches: 6. Germline V gives CDR1 SGHTA, CDR2 FQGNSA. The length of the CDR3 is 12 residues. This CDR3 is CASSFDRVWAFF. For the CDR3, the DNA is TGTGCCAGCAGCTTCGACAGGGTGTGGGCTTTCTTT.

This clone was recorded only once. The chain uses TRBV19 and TRBJ2-1; D is unresolved. Germline-derived CDR1 and CDR2 are LNHDA and SQIVND (reference sequence). CDR3 size: 15 residues. V was pared by 5 bases and J by 0 bases, with 11 bases between. The CDR3 DNA reads as TGTGCCAGTAGTCGGTCCCGCTCCTCCTACAATGAGCAGTTCTTC. This gives the protein CASSRSRSSYNEQFF. The whole variable domain, filled in from reference TRBV19 and TRBJ2-1, reads DGGITQSPKYLFRKEGQNVTLSCEQNLNHDAMYWYRQDPGQGLRLIYYSQIVNDFQKGDIAEGYSVSREKKESFPLTVTSAQKNPTAFYLCASSRSRSSYNEQFFGPGTRLTVL.

Only a few counts were recorded for this clone. This chain connects TRBV19 to TRBJ1-1; 7 bases are shared with TRBD1. The CDR3 loop spans 14 amino acids. Looked up from germline, CDR1 is LNHDA and CDR2 is SQIVND (reference sequence). V trimming: 10 bases; J trimming: 0 bases; junction bases outside the gene matches: 8. The DNA of the CDR3 is TGTGCCACCACGGACAGGCAGCTGAACACTGAAGCTTTCTTT. It codes for CATTDRQLNTEAFF.

J is TRBJ2-4 and V is TRBV6-6; D is possibly TRBD1 (6 bases). The ends were cut back, 2 bases at V and 9 bases at J, with 14 bases in the middle. Germline CDR1 is MNHNY and CDR2 is SVGAGI (reference sequence). CDR3 length: 14 residues. In DNA, the CDR3 is TGTGCCAGCAGTTACCTAGGGGCCAGGGGCATTCAGTACTTC. Amino acids: CASSYLGARGIQYF.

This clone was observed a handful of times. The J gene is TRBJ1-5, the V gene TRBV5-1, with D perhaps matching TRBD1 (6 bases). With 4 bases removed from V and 1 base from J, the gap between germline ends came to 12 bases. Germline V lookup: CDR1 SGHRS, CDR2 YFSETQ. This CDR3 spans 15 amino acids. The CDR3 is CASSPGGGSNQPQHF. Here the CDR3 DNA reads TGCGCCAGCAGCCCGGGAGGGGGGAGCAATCAGCCCCAGCATTTT.

This chain links TRBV13 with TRBJ2-1, with 8 bases matching TRBD1. Per germline, CDR1 PRHDT and CDR2 FYEKMQ (reference sequence). CDR3 length: 14 residues. Trimming at V came to 5 bases and at J to 9 bases, leaving 9 bases not matched to a gene. CDR3 nucleotides: TGTGCCAGCAGCGCCCGGGACAGGTCGGCTGAGCAGTTCTTC. This gives the protein CASSARDRSAEQFF.

The gene calls are TRBV7-3 and TRBJ2-2, with 9 bases that match TRBD1. The V segment lost 4 bases and the J segment 4 bases; nucleotides outside the gene matches: 10. The V gene's germline CDR1 is SGHTA and CDR2 FQGTGA. This CDR3 is 17 amino acids long. The CDR3 is CASSSLTGQGSTGELFF. The DNA for the CDR3 is TGTGCCAGCAGCTCCCTAACCGGACAGGGGAGCACCGGGGAGCTGTTTTTT. Drawing the rest from reference TRBV7-3 and TRBJ2-2, the complete variable domain is GAGVSQTPSNKVTEKGKYVELRCDPISGHTALYWYRQSLGQGPEFLIYFQGTGAADDSGLPNDRFFAVRPEGSVSTLKIQRTERGDSAVYLCASSSLTGQGSTGELFFGEGSRLTVL.

The genes are TRBV2 and TRBJ2-6; D is perhaps TRBD2 (5 bases). The CDR3 has 14 residues. Trimming removed 10 bases from V and 3 bases from J, with 13 bases in between. Looked up from germline, CDR1 is SNHLY and CDR2 is FYNNEI. CDR3 sequence: CATKREFGANVLTF. The CDR3 nucleotides are TGTGCCACGAAGAGGGAGTTTGGGGCCAACGTCCTGACTTTC.